This T cell receptor beta chain is drawn from a study of shared clonotypes between healthy human individuals. Notes on the study in general: Approximately 5% was the fraction of naive CD4 clonotypes found shared across a few donors.

Germline assignment: CDR1 MNHEY and CDR2 SMNVEV (reference sequence). V lost 2 bases, J lost 10 bases, and 19 bases lay in between. This CDR3 comprises 15 residues. Notes on this clone: Its antigen remains unknown.

Clones were read by immunoSEQ multiplex PCR, and TCRdb kept only the in-frame ones, dropping some. The sample comprises approximately 88,000 clones, approximately 75% of which are singletons, and approximately 53% rests with the top ten. The rearrangement links TRBV27 to TRBJ2-3; D may be TRBD2 (5 bases). This clonotype was obtained from a man aged 25-45 years in good health. The source material was memory CD8+ T cells sorted from blood. Subset of the sample: CD45RO+ cells pooled with CCR7-negative TemRA cells. In DNA form, the CDR3 reads TGTGCCAGCAGTTTAATCGACGGAAGGAGGACGGCGCAGTATTTT. This encodes CASSLIDGRRTAQYF.